This T cell receptor beta chain was retrieved from a study of blood T cell repertoires in COVID-19 (dated by TCRdb to 2020 to 2022). General notes on the study: Collaborator samples came from the United States, Italy and Spain and covered acute and convalescent phases of COVID-19. Deeply sampled blood TCRbeta repertoires from subjects exposed to, actively infected with, or recovered from COVID-19 were included in the dataset. The sample metadata nearly always contained a de-identified subject ID, COVID-19 status, age in years and sex. The prospective study material was composed of cDNA or gDNA derived from T cells, B-cell-depleted T cells, or PBMCs. The samples were drawn from two sources: the first 160 participants of the ongoing ImmuneRACE study, and 1,000 to 1,500 subjects contributed by 6 global collaborators. The repertoires were released in a freely available public database intended as a resource for research on the immune response to SARS-CoV-2. Where available, HLA class I and class II types were taken from metadata supplied by the sample provider and were not determined by assay-based typing.

TCRbeta CDR3 regions were amplified from genomic DNA using the immunoSEQ Assay, a bias-controlled multiplex PCR. In the original analysis: Within the assay, amplification of reference gene primers was used to estimate how many nucleated cells each sample contained. Sequence reads were collapsed and filtered to measure the absolute abundance of every unique TCRbeta CDR3 rearrangement. For each sample, productive Simpson clonality was calculated as the square root of Simpson's diversity index over productive rearrangements. The table was pulled from immuneACCESS by TCRdb, which kept in-frame rearrangements only. Such tables lose some clones; where checked, under half of the loss comes from unresolved V genes, and the rest has no known cause. The DNA was the basis for D and trimming; V, J and clone size are from that table. This sample has fewer than 110,000 clones in its table, and approximately 87% of those were observed once. Together, the top ten hold about an eighth of the sample.

The collaborating institutions used their own protocols to collect whole blood in K2EDTA tubes. For TCRbeta analysis, collaborators shipped samples as frozen whole blood, isolated PBMCs, or DNA extracted from either of those sample types. CDR3 length: 15 amino acids, cysteine to phenylalanine. Only the CDR3 region is kept as DNA, spanning 45 bases read in frame from base 1. Relative to germline, V is missing 1 base and J is missing 5 bases, with 5 bases of the junction outside any gene match. For CDR1 and CDR2, the germline V gene lists SGHAT and FQNNGV. As for this clone: This receptor's antigen is unknown. No base-level quality is on record; no much larger clone is a single base apart.

Points the paper makes about the study in general: The quantity of clinical and demographic metadata differed by source and by participant and was supplied without curation.

Sequenced: peripheral blood. The origin of this receptor is a human donor in a cohort sampled during active or convalescent COVID-19. This chain joins TRBV11-2 to TRBJ2-7; the central 10 bases match TRBD1. The CDR3 corresponds to CASSLGGTGVNEQYF. The DNA is TGTGCCAGCAGCTTAGGTGGGACAGGGGTCAACGAGCAGTACTTC.